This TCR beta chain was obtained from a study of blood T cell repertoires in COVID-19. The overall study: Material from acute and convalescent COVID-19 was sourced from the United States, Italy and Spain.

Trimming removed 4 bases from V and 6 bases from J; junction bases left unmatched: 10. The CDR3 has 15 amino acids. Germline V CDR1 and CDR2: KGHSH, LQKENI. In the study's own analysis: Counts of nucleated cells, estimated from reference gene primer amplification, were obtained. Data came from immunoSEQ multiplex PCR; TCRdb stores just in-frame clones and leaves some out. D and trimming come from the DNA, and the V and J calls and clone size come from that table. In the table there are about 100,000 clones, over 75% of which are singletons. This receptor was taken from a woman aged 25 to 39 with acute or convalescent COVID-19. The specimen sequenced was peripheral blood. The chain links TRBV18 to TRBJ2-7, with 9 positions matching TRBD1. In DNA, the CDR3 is TGTGCCAGCTCACTCACGGACAGGGGAGGGAGCGAGCAGTACTTC. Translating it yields CASSLTDRGGSEQYF.